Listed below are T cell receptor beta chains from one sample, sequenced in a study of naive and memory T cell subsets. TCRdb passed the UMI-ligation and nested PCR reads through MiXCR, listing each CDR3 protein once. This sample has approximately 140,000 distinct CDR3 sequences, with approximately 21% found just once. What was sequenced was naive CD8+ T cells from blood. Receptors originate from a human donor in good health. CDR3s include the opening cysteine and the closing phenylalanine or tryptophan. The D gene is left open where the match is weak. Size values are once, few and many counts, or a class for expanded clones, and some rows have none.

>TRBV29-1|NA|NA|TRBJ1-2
TGCAGCGTTGTTGCCGCCTCTTTGGTTAACACCTACACCTTC
CSVVAASLVNTYTF
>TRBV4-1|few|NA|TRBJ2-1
TGCGCCAGCAGCCAAAGGCTGACATCGCCAACAAATGAGCAGTTCTTC
CASSQRLTSPTNEQFF
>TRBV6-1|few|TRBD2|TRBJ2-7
TGTGCCAGCAGTAATAGCGGGAGGGGGGACTACGAGCAGTACTTC
CASSNSGRGDYEQYF
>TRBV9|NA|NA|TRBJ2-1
TGTGCCAGCAGCCCAGGGGGAGGCTCCTACAATGAGCAGTTCTTC
CASSPGGGSYNEQFF
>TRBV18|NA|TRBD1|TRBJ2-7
TGTGCCAGCTCACCGGGACAGGGCGTAACTGTTAGCTCCTACGAGCAGTACTTC
CASSPGQGVTVSSYEQYF
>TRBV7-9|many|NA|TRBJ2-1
TGTGCCAGCAGCACGTACAATGAGCAGTTCTTC
CASSTYNEQFF
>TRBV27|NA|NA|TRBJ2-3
TGTGCCAGCAGTATTGGTGGGACAGATACGCAGTATTTT
CASSIGGTDTQYF
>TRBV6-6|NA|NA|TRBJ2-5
TGTGCCAGCACCCTAGGTGGAGAGACCCAGTACTTC
CASTLGGETQYF
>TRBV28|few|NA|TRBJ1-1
TGTGCCAGCAGTCCCGGCCATCCGGGGAACACTGAAGCTTTCTTT
CASSPGHPGNTEAFF
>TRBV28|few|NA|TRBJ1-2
TGTGCCAGCAAAAAACAGGCGTCCCCAGGCTATGGCTACACCTTC
CASKKQASPGYGYTF
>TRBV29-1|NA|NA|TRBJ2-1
TGCAGCGTTGAAGCTAGGGGAACCCCCTACAATGAGCAGTTCTTC
CSVEARGTPYNEQFF
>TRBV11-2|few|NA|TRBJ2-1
TGTGCCAGCAGCTTAGATTCAAACCTTGGGGATGAGCAGTTCTTC
CASSLDSNLGDEQFF
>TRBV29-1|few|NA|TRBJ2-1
TGCAGCGTTGATAAGGTCGGGGGCTCCTACAATGAGCAGTTCTTC
CSVDKVGGSYNEQFF
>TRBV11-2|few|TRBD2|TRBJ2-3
TGTGCCAGCAGCACGCCTAGCGGGAAAGTTGGAGATACGCAGTATTTT
CASSTPSGKVGDTQYF
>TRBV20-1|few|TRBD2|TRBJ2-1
TGCAGTGCTAGTAGTCTAGCGGACAACAATGAGCAGTTCTTC
CSASSLADNNEQFF
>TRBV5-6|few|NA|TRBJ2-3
TGTGCCAGCAGCTTCGCCCTAGCAGAAAGCACAGATACGCAGTATTTT
CASSFALAESTDTQYF
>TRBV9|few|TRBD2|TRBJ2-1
TGTGCCAGCAGCAACCTAGCGGGAGGAGGTTATGAGCAGTTCTTC
CASSNLAGGGYEQFF
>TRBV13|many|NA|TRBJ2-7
TGTGCCAGCAGTCCCAGGGGAGGGTACGAGCAGTACTTC
CASSPRGGYEQYF